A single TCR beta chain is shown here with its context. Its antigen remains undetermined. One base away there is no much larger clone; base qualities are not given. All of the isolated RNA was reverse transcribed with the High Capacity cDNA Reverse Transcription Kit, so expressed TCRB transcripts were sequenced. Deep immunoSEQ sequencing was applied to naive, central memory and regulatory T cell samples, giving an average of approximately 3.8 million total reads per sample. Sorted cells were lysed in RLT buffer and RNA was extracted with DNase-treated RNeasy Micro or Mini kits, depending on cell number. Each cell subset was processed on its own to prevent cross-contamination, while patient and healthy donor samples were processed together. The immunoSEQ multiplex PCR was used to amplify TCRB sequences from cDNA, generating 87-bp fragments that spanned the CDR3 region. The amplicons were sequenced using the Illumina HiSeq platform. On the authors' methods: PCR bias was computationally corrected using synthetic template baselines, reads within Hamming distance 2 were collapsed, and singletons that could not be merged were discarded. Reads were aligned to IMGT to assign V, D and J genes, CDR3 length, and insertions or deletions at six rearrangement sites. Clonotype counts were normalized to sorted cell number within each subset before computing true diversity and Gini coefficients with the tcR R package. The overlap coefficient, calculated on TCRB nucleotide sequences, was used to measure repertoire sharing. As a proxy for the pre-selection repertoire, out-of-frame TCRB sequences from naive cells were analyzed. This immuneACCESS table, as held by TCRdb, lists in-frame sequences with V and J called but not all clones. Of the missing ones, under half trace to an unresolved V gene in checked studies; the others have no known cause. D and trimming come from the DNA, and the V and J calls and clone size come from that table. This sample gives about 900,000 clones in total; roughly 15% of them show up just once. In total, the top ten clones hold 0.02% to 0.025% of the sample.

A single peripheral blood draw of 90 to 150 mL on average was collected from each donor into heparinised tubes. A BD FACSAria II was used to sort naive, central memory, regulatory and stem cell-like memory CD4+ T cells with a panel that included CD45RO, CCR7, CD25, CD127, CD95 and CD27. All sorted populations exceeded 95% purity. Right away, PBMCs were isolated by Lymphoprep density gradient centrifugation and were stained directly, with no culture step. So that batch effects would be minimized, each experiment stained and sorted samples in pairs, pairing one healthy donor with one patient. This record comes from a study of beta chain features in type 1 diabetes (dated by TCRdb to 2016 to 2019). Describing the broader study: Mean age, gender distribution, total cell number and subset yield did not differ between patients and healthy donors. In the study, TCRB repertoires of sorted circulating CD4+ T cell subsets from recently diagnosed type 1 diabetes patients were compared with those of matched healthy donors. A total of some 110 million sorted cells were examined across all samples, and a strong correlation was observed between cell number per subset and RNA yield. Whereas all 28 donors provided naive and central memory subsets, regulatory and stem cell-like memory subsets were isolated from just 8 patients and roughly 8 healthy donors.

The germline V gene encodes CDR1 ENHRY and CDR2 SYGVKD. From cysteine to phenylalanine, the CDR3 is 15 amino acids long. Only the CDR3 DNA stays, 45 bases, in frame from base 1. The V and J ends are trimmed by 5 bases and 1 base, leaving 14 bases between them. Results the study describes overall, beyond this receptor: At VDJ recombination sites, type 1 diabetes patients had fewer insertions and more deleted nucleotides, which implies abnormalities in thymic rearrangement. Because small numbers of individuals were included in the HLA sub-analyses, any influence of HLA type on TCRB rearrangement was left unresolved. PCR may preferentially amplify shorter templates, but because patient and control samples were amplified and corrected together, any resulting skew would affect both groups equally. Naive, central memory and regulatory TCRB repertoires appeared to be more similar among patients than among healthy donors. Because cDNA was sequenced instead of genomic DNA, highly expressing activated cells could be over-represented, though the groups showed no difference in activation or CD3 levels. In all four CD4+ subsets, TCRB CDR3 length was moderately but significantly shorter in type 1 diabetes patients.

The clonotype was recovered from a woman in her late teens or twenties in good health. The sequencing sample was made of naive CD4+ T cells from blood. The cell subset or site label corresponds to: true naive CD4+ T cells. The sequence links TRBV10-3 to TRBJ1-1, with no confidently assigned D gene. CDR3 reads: CAISKIEVGNTEAFF. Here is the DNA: TGTGCCATCAGTAAGATTGAAGTGGGGAACACTGAAGCTTTCTTT.